This T cell receptor beta chain was identified during a study of shared clonotypes between healthy human individuals (dated by TCRdb to about 2020). Context from the whole study: A couple of women and a few men aged 18 to 49 years were included in the cohort. For each donor, three plates each were used for CD4 naive and CD4 memory, two plates were used for CD8 naive, and one plate was used for CD8 memory. To estimate repertoire size and how much clonotypes are shared between individuals, the study performed deep sequencing of blood TCR repertoires from roughly five healthy adults. Different laboratories and diverse techniques were used to prepare libraries and sequence TCR repertoires, to increase sequencing depth and limit assay-specific biases. Leukapheresis yielded between about 0.94 and 8.9 billion PBMCs per donor.

Here is what the overall study found, with its caveats: The small number of donors limited the genetic and exposure-history diversity represented. Across a few donors, around 5% of naive CD4, around 3.5% of naive CD8, under 2.5% of memory CD4, and approximately 0.4% of memory CD8 clonotypes were shared. Sampling was restricted to blood, and TCR repertoires in tissue are likely to differ from TCR repertoires in blood. Based on pairwise subsampling, the degree of clonotype sharing among donors was expected to be affected by sequencing depth. Naive subsets generally had larger estimated clonotype richness than memory subsets did. Higher generation probabilities were observed for clonotypes shared by all four sorted-subset donors than for non-shared clonotypes. Incomplete sequencing was indicated by rarefaction of sorted-subset datasets, despite the large sequencing depth.

A note on this clone: What antigen it recognizes has not been identified. It has no much larger one-base neighbor in the sample; base qualities were not kept. Distinct nucleotide sequences in the sample also encode this CDR3.

Using the deep immunoSEQ assay, multiplex PCR amplified TCR CDR3 regions from genomic DNA. Genomic DNA extracted from each cell subset was distributed evenly over all wells of several immunoSEQ 96-well plates, and each plate served as one replicate. For sorted subsets, each replicate PCR was loaded with about 0.2 ug genomic DNA, equivalent to some 27,000 T cell genomes. Purified libraries were quantified with a Qubit 3.0 fluorometer, sized on a Bioanalyzer 2100, and re-quantified with the KAPA Library Quantification kit. Every immunoSEQ 96-well plate was sequenced on a separate single-read 150-cycle Illumina NextSeq 550 flow cell. The authors' analysis ran thus. Because only junctional sequences without quality scores were contained in the immunoSEQ output, filtering matching that applied to full-length reads could not be performed. To assign V/J genes and CDR3, sequences were annotated against IMGT germline references using PyIR, a Python wrapper for IgBLAST v1.9. Reads were filtered out if the reads had weak V/J assignments (E-value above 1e-6), no CDR3, stop codons, out-of-frame junctions, or ambiguous translated residues. V3J clonotypes were defined as sequences sharing an identical inferred V gene, J gene, and CDR3 amino acid sequence. To compute the percentage overlap between repertoires, the number of shared unique clonotypes was divided by the size of the smaller repertoire. Three approaches were used to assess repertoire richness: RTK rarefaction, the Chao1 estimator, and Recon v2.1 estimates of unobserved clonotypes. OLGA was used to compute generation probabilities for all TCRbeta clonotypes that the gDNA method yielded from a handful of donors. The table comes from immuneACCESS by way of TCRdb, which keeps in-frame sequences with V and J called. Part of the clones is missing from these tables; in studies checked, under half for an unresolved V gene and the rest for unknown reasons. V and J calls and clone size are copied from that table; D and trimming were computed from the DNA. The sample table contains 600,000 to 750,000 clones; only one count was recorded for 72% of them. About 1.8% of the sample goes to the ten largest clones.

The donors were healthy, HIV-negative adults with no recently reported acute infections or vaccinations. Every donor was a Caucasian adult living in Nashville, Tennessee, USA. CD4+ T cells were enriched by magnetic negative selection; naive cells were then positively selected on CD45RA, and the negative fraction formed the memory subset. Blood was obtained by leukapheresis, after which PBMCs were separated by Ficoll-Histopaque density gradient centrifugation and cryopreserved in liquid nitrogen vapor phase. Analytical flow cytometry was used to check the purity and quantity of each magnetically sorted T cell population. From each sorted fraction, genomic DNA was isolated and quantified by UV absorbance on a Nanodrop 2000c. Including cysteine and phenylalanine, the CDR3 has 14 amino acids. The DNA shown is the 42-base CDR3, in frame from base 1. The germline V gene provides CDR1 SGHRS and CDR2 YFSETQ. V loses 2 bases of germline sequence and J loses 3 bases, and the interval between the two ends is 9 bases.

The sequence is built from TRBV5-1 and TRBJ2-1, with the D gene too uncertain to name. The receptor was isolated from a woman aged 25 to 39 in good health. The sample taken for sequencing was memory CD4+ T cells sorted from blood. The sample's cell subset or site, from its label and the paper: CD45RA-negative fraction. The CDR3 region has the sequence CASSFSSSYNEQFF. The DNA is as follows: TGCGCCAGCAGCTTTAGCAGTAGCTACAATGAGCAGTTCTTC.